This TCR beta chain was retrieved from a study of blood T cells in healthy people across ages. A J-beta primer mix and a sample-barcoded 5' primer were used in a second PCR of roughly 7 to 12 cycles. TCRdb processed the 5' RACE reads anew with MiXCR; each CDR3 protein has one entry. The sample gives fewer than 900,000 distinct CDR3 sequences, about 42% of which show up once; 20% to 25% is in the top ten. Broader study findings: PBMCs left unsorted prevented a conclusive naive versus antigen-experienced comparison.

This CDR3 region has 17 residues. Deletions cut 3 bases from V and 9 bases from J, with 27 bases between. The germline V gene has CDR1 SGDLS and CDR2 YYNGEE. This clonotype was picked up many times. Its antigen is unidentified. Sequencing was done on a sample of blood. This clonotype was sampled from a woman aged 55-69 years in good health. The chain has TRBV9 and TRBJ2-5, with D possibly being TRBD2 (6 bases). The CDR3 sequence: CASSASLTSTLHEAQYF. The CDR3 DNA reads TGTGCCAGCAGCGCGTCCCTGACTAGTACCCTCCATGAGGCCCAGTACTTC.